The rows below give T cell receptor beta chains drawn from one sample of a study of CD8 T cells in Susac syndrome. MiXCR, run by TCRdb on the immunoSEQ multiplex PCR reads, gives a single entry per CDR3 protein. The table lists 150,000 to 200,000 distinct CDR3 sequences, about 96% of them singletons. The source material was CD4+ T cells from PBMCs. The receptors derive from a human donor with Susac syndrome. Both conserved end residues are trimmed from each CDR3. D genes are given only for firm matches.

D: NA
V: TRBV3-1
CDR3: ASSEGAKETQY

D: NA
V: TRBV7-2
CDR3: ASSLSVTRRDGETQY

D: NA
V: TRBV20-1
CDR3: SASDALSYEQY

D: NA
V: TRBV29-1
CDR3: SGRGGGGEQF

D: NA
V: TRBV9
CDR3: ASSVGPGSYEQY

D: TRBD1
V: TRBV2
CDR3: ASGPGTGTETQY

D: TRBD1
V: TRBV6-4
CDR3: ASSAQGADTQY

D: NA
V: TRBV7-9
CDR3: ASSSITSTGPLAKNIQY

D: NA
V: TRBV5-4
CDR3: ASSHEYNSPLH

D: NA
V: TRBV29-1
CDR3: SVEEGIGGYT

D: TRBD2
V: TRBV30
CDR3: AWSRTSGRSGEQF

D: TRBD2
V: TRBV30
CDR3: AWSVGGLAADTQY

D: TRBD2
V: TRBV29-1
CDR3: SVVGLAGGADTQY

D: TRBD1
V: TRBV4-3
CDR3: ASSLTGGENGYT

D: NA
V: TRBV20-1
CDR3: SARDPRGSNQPQH

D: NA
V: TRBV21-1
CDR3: ASSIPRGEVMKPTYEQY

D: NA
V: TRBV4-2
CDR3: ASSRSLRGDPGGANVLT

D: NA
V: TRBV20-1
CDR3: SAGTRGRAGEQF

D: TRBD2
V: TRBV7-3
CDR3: ASSILAGGPPDTQY

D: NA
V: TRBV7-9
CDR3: ASSLPGENTEAF

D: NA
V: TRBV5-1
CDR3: ASSPLPDTQY

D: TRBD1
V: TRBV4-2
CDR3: ASSQDPDRDGYGYT

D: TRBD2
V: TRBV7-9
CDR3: ASSSASGRAGNEQF

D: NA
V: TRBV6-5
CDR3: ASSYPLTEAF

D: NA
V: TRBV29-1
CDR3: SHGERVGYEQY

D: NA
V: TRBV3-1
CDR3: ASSQNGLGANVLT

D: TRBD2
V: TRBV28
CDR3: ASSSPGLAGGYEQY

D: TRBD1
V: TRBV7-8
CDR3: ASSLVAGGGNQPQH